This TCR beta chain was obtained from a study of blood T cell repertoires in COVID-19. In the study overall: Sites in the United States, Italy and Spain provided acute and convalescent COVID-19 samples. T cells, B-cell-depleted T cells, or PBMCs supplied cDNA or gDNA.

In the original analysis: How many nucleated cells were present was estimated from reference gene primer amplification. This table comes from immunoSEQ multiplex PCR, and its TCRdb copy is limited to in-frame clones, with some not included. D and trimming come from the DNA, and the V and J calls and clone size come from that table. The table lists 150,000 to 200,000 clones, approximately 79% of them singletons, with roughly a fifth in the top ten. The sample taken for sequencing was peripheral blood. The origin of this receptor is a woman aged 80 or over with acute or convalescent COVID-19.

The CDR3 DNA reads TGTGCCAGCGGGAGGGGAGGGCAAACTAATGAAAAACTGTTTTTT. Its protein product is CASGRGGQTNEKLFF. The chain combines TRBV25-1 with TRBJ1-4, with D maybe TRBD1 (5 bases). Germline V gene lookup returns CDR1 MGHDK and CDR2 SYGVNS. V lost 8 bases, J lost 1 base, and 14 bases lay in between. The CDR3 loop spans 15 amino acids.